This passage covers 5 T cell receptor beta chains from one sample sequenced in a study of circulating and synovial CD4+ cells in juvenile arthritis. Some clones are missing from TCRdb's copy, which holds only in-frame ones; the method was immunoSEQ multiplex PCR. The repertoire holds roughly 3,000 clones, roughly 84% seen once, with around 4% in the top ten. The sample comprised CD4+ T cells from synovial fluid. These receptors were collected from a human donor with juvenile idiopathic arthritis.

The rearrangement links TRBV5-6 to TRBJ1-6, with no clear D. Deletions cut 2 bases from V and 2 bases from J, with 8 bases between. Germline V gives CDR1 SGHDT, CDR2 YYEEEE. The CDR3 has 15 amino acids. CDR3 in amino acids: CASSFRGAYNSPLHF. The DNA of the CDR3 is TGTGCCAGCAGCTTCCGGGGTGCCTATAATTCACCCCTCCACTTT.

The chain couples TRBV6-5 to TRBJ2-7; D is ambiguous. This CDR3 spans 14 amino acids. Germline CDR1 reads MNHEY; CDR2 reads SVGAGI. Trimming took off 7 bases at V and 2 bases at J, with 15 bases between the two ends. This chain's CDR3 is CASIGFLGTYEQYF. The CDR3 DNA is TGTGCCAGCATCGGATTCCTGGGCACCTACGAGCAGTACTTC.

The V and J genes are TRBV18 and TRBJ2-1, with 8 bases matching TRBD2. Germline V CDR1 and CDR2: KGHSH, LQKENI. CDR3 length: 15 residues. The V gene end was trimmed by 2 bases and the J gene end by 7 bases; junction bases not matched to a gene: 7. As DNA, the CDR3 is TGTGCCAGCTCACCAGTGGGCGGGAGGTCGAATGAGCAGTTCTTC. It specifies CASSPVGGRSNEQFF.

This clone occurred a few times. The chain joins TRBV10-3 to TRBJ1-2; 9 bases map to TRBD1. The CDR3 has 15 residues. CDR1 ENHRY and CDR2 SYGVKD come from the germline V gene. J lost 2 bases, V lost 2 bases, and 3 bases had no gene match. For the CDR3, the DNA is TGTGCCATCAGTGAGGGGACAGGGCCGAACTATGGCTACACCTTC. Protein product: CAISEGTGPNYGYTF.

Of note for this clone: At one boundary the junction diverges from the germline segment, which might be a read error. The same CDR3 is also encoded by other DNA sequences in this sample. CDR3 in DNA: TGCGCCAGCAGCCAGGAGACAGGGGGCTCCTATAATTCCCCCCTCCACTTT. It specifies CASSQETGGSYNSPLHF. The gene calls are TRBV4-3 and TRBJ1-6, with 10 bases fitting TRBD1. Looked up from germline, CDR1 is LGHNA and CDR2 is YSLEER. The CDR3 length is 17 residues.